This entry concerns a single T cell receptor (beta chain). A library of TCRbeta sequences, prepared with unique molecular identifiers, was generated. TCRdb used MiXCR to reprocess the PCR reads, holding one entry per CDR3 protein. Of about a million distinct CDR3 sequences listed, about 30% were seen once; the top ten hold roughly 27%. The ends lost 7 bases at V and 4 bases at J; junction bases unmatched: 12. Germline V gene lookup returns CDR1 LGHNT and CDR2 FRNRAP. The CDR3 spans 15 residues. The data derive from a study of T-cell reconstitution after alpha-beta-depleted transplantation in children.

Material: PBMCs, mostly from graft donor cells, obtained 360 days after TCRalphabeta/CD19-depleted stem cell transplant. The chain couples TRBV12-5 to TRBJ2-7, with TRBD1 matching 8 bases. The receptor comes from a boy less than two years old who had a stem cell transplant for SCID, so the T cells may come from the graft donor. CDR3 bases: TGTGCTAGTGTTACGTCTAGGGACAGGTTGTACGAGCAGTACTTC. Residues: CASVTSRDRLYEQYF.